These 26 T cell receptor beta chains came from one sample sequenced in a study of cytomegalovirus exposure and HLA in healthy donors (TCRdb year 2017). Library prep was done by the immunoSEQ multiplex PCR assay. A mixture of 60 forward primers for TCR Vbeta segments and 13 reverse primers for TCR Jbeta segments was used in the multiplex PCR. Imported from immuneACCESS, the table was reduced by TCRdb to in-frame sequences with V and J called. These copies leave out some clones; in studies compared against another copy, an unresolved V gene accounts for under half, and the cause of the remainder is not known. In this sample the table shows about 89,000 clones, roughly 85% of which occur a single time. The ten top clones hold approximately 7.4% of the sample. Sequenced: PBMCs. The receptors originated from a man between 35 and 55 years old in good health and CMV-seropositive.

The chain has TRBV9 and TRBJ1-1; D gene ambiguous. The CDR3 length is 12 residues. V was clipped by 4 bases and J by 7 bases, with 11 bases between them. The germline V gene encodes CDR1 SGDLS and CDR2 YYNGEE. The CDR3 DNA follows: TGTGCCAGCAGCTCAGAGGGAGGTGAAGCTTTCTTT. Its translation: CASSSEGGEAFF. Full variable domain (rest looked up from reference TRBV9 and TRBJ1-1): DSGVTQTPKHLITATGQRVTLRCSPRSGDLSVYWYQQSLDQGLQFLIQYYNGEERAKGNILERFSAQQFPDLHSELNLSSLELGDSALYFCASSSEGGEAFFGQGTRLTVV.

DNA of the CDR3: TGTGCCAGCAGCAATCTGGGACTCTCACTTTACGAGCAGTACTTC. Encoded protein: CASSNLGLSLYEQYF. The V and J genes are TRBV5-7 and TRBJ2-7; tentatively, D is TRBD2 (6 bases). TRBV5-7 is noted as an ORF with a role that remains uncertain. The CDR3 length is 15 residues. V shed 4 bases and J shed 4 bases, with 18 bases lying between them.

The CDR3 DNA is TGTGCCAGCAGTGAAGCAAGAGGGAACAATCAGCCCCAGCATTTT. It encodes CASSEARGNNQPQHF. The chain has TRBV6-1 and TRBJ1-5; no firm D call. Germline CDR1 and CDR2: MNHNS and SASEGT. This CDR3 is 15 amino acids long. V was shortened by 0 bases and J by 3 bases, with 9 bases between the two germline ends.

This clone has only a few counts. The CDR3 DNA reads TGTGCCAGCAGTGGGGGTGGGGGGTTCGGTGGCTACACCTTC. Translating it yields CASSGGGGFGGYTF. The gene calls are TRBV6-1 and TRBJ1-2; maybe TRBD1 (5 bases). The ends were cut back, 4 bases at V and 7 bases at J, with 16 bases in the middle. The CDR3 is made up of 14 amino acids. The germline gives CDR1 MNHNS, CDR2 SASEGT.

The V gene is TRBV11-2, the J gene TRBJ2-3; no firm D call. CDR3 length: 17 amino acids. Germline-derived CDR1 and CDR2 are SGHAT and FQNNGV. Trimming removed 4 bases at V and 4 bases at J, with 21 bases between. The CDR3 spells CASSYPLPGPGADTQYF. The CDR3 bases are TGTGCCAGCAGCTACCCCCTACCGGGTCCCGGTGCAGATACGCAGTATTTT. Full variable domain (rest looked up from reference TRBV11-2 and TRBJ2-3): EAGVAQSPRYKIIEKRQSVAFWCNPISGHATLYWYQQILGQGPKLLIQFQNNGVVDDSQLPKDRFSAERLKGVDSTLKIQPAKLEDSAVYLCASSYPLPGPGADTQYFGPGTRLTVL.

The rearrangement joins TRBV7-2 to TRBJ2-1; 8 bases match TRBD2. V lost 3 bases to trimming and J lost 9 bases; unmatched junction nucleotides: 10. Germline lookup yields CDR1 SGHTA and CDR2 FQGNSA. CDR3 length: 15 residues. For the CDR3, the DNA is TGTGCCAGCAGCTTCCGGGCGGGAGGATCGGGTGAGCAGTTCTTC. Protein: CASSFRAGGSGEQFF.

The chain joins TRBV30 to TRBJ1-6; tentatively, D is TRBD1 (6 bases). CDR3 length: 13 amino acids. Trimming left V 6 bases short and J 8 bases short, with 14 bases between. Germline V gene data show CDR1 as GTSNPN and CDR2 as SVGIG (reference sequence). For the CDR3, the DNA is TGTGCCTGCCAAAGGGGGTCCGATTCACCCCTCCACTTT. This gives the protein CACQRGSDSPLHF.

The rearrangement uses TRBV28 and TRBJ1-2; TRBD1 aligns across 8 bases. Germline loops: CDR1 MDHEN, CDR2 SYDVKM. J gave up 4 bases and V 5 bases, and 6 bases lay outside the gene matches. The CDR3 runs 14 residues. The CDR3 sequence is CASSLSTGGYGYTF. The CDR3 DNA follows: TGTGCCAGCAGTCTCTCTACAGGGGGCTATGGCTACACCTTC.

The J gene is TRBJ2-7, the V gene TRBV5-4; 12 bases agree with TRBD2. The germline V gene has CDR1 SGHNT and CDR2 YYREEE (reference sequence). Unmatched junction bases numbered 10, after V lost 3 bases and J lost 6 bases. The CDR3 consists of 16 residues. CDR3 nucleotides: TGTGCCAGCAGCTGGACTAGCGGGAAGATTGGAGGCGAGCAGTACTTC. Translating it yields CASSWTSGKIGGEQYF.

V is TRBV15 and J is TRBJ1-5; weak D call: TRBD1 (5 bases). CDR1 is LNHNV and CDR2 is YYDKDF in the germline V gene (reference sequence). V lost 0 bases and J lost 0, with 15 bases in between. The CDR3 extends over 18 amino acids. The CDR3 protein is CATSRDPPGEPSNQPQHF. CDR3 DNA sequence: TGTGCCACCAGCAGAGATCCGCCGGGGGAGCCTAGCAATCAGCCCCAGCATTTT.

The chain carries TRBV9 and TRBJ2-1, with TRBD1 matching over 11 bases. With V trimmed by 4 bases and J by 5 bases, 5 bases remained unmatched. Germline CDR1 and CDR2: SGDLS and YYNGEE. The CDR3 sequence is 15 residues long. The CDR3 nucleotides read TGTGCCAGCAGCCTTGGACAGGGGGCCCACAATGAGCAGTTCTTC. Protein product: CASSLGQGAHNEQFF.

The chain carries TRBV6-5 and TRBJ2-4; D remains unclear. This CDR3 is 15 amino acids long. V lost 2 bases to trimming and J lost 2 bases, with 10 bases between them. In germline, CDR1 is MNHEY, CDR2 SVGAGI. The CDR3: CASSYADGSKNIQYF. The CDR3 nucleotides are TGTGCCAGCAGTTACGCCGACGGGTCCAAAAACATTCAGTACTTC.

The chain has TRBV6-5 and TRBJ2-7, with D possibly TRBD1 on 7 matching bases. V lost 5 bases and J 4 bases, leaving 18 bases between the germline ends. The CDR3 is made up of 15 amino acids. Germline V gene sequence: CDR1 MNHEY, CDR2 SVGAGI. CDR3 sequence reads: CASSQGRGAPYEQYF. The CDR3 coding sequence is TGTGCCAGCAGTCAAGGCAGGGGGGCTCCTTACGAGCAGTACTTC.

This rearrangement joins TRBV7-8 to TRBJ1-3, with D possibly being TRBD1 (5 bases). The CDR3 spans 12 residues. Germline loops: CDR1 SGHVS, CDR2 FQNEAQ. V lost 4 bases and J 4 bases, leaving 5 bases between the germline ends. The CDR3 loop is CASSSGGNTIYF. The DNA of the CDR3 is TGTGCCAGCAGCTCAGGGGGAAACACCATATATTTT.

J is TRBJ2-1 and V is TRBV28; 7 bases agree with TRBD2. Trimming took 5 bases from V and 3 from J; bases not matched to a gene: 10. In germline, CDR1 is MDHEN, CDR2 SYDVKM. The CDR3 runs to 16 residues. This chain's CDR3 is CASSPARPSGYNEQFF. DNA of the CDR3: TGTGCCAGCAGTCCCGCCAGGCCTAGCGGCTACAATGAGCAGTTCTTC.

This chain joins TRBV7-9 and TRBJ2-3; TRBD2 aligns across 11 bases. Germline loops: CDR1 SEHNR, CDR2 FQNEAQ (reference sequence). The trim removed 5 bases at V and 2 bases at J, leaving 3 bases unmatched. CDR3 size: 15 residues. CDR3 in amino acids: CASSPSGGTTDTQYF. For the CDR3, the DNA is TGTGCCAGCAGCCCTAGCGGGGGGACCACAGATACGCAGTATTTT.

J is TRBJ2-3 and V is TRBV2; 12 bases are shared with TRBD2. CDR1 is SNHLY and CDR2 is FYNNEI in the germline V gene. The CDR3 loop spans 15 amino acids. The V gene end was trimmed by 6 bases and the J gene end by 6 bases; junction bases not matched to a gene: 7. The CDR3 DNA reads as TGTGCCAGCAGGGAGACTAGCGGGGGTGGGGATACGCAGTATTTT. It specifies CASRETSGGGDTQYF.

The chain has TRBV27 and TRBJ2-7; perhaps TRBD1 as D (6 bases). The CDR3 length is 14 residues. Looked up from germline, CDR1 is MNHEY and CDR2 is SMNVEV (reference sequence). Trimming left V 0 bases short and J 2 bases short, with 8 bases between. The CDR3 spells CASSLSWGPYEQYF. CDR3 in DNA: TGTGCCAGCAGTTTATCTTGGGGGCCCTACGAGCAGTACTTC.

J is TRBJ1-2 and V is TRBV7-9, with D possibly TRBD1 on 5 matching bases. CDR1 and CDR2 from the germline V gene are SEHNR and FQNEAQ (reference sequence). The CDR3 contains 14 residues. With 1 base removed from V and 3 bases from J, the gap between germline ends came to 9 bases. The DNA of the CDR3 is TGTGCCAGCAGCTTAGAAGGCAGGGACTATGGCTACACCTTC. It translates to CASSLEGRDYGYTF.

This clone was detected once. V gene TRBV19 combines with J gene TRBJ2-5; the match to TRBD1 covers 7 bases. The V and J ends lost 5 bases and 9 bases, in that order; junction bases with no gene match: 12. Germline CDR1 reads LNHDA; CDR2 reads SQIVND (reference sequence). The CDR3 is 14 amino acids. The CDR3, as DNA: TGTGCCAGTAGTGTGGGACAGTTGGAAGTGTCCCAGTACTTC. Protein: CASSVGQLEVSQYF. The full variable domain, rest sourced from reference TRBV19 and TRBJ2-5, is DGGITQSPKYLFRKEGQNVTLSCEQNLNHDAMYWYRQDPGQGLRLIYYSQIVNDFQKGDIAEGYSVSREKKESFPLTVTSAQKNPTAFYLCASSVGQLEVSQYFGPGTRLLVL.

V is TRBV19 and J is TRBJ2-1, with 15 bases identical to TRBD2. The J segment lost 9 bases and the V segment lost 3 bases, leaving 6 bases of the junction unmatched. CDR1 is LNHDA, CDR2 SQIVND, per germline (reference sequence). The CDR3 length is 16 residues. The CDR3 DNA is TGTGCCAGTAGTATCGGGACTAGCGGGAGGCCCTTTGAGCAGTTCTTC. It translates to CASSIGTSGRPFEQFF.

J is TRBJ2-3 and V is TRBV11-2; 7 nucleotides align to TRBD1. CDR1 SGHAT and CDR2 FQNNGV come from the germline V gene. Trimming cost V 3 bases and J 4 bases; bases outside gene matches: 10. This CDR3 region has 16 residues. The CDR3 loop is CASSFLGTVSPDTQYF. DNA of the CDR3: TGTGCCAGCAGCTTTTTGGGGACAGTCTCCCCAGATACGCAGTATTTT.

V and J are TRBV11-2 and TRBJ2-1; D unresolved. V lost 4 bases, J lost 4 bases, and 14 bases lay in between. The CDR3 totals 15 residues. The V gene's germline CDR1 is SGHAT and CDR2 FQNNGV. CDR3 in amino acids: CASSSEHANYNEQFF. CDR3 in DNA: TGTGCCAGCAGCTCTGAGCACGCAAATTACAATGAGCAGTTCTTC.

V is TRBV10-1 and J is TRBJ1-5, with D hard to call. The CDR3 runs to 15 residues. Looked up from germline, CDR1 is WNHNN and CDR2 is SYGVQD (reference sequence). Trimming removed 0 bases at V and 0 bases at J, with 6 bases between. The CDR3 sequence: CASSESLASNQPQHF. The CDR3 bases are TGCGCCAGCAGTGAGTCGTTGGCTAGCAATCAGCCCCAGCATTTT.

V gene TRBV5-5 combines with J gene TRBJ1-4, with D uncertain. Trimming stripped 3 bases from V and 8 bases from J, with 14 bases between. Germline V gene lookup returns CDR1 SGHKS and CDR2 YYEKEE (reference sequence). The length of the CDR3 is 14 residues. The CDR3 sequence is CASSWAGDEEKLFF. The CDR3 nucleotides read TGTGCCAGCAGCTGGGCCGGGGATGAGGAAAAACTGTTTTTT.

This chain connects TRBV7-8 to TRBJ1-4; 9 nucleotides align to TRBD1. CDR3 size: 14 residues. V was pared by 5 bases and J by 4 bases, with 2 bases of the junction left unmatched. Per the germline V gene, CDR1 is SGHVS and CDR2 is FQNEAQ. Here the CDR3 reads CASSTGGLNEKLFF. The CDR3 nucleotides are TGTGCCAGCAGCACAGGGGGCCTTAATGAAAAACTGTTTTTT.